This TCR beta chain was obtained from a study of T cells in Graves' hyperthyroidism and ophthalmopathy (dated by TCRdb to between 2018 and 2020). Describing the broader study: Peripheral blood samples were taken at initial diagnosis, before any treatment was given. Thyroid tissue and blood T-cell repertoires from over 5 Graves' hyperthyroidism patients were also compared in the study. To identify distinguishing TCR V-J signatures, a discovery cohort of about 95 patients was used, comprising some 45 with Graves' ophthalmopathy and some 60 with stable Graves' hyperthyroidism. Prospective prediction of ophthalmopathy was tested in an independent validation cohort consisting of some 19 hyperthyroidism patients and some 15 patients who later progressed to ophthalmopathy. The 75 to 100 discovery patients were divided at random into training and test sets in a 7:3 ratio. The paper reports TCR Vbeta CDR3 sequencing of fewer than 150 peripheral blood samples: some 41 ophthalmopathy, about 75 hyperthyroidism and around 17 progressor patients. Following sampling, methimazole starting at 30 mg daily was given to hyperthyroidism patients, and high-dose intravenous methylprednisolone was given to ophthalmopathy patients. Overall study outcomes, separate from this receptor: A model built on a 13 V-J signature distinguished ophthalmopathy from stable hyperthyroidism, reaching roughly 88% sensitivity and under 84% specificity in cross-validation and 80%/75% in testing. Blood samples also contained most of the expanded thyroid clonotypes (frequency above 0.001), which suggests that blood repertoires may reflect thyroid immune responses. No statistical method was used to fix the sample size in advance, and group allocation was not hidden from the investigators. In validation, the model predicted progression to ophthalmopathy with over 60% sensitivity and about 73% specificity, a median of roughly seven months before onset.

Stable Graves' hyperthyroidism was defined as no progression to ophthalmopathy during 18 months of follow-up. The hyperthyroidism patients were between 18 and 65 years old and newly diagnosed, with a disease duration of less than 2 months. Patients with uncontrolled infections, other autoimmune diseases, pregnancy or lactation were excluded. Diagnoses were established on the basis of clinical symptoms, serum thyroxine and TRAb, thyroid ultrasound, and orbital computed tomography. PBMCs were separated from roughly 10 ml of fresh peripheral blood using Ficoll-Paque density gradient centrifugation. Total RNA was extracted with Trizol reagent, and quality was checked on an Agilent 2100 Bioanalyzer. The TCR beta CDR3 regions were amplified from RNA transcripts. A first-round RT-PCR of the TCR CDR3 used the HTBI primer set with the Qiagen OneStep RT-PCR kit. Libraries were constructed in a second round of multiplex PCR, after which size selection and purification were carried out. The libraries were sequenced on an Illumina HiSeq2000 using paired-end 100 bp reads. Per the authors' processing: SOAPnuke was used to process the raw data, throwing out any read that contained adapters or uncalled bases, had a mean Phred below 15, or lacked an exact constant-primer or identifier match. COPE v1.2.5 was used to merge high-quality paired reads, and clonotypes were defined as unique nucleotide sequences. Clonotypes were aligned to IMGT TRBV, TRBD and TRBJ reference segments using MiTCR v1.1. Analysis was restricted to V-J combinations with a frequency above 0.0001, which covered roughly 99% of repertoires. The TCS score was defined as the ratio of F50 (clonal expansion) to E x V (chaos), calculated using BLOSUM62-based TCRdist between CDR3 peptides within each V-J. Welch's t-statistics and random forest reduced roughly 530 V-J features to 10 to 15, which were used in a naive Bayes classifier (R e1071). TCRdb itself trimmed the public reads at Q25 with fastp, ran MiXCR and retained productive beta chains. Rows merge per CDR3 protein into single entries with the most common DNA and genes. TCRdb, not the original authors, processed these V and J calls. The sample table holds hundreds of thousands of distinct CDR3 sequences, of which roughly 15% were seen once. Jointly, the top ten make up roughly 13% of the sample.

V and J lose 7 bases and 2 bases, and a span of 12 bases separates them. Via the germline V gene, CDR1 is MDHEN and CDR2 SYDVKM. The CDR3 measures 14 amino acids from cysteine to phenylalanine. Only the CDR3 portion is preserved as DNA: 42 bases, with reading frame beginning at the first base. Note on this clonotype: No cognate antigen has been identified for it. No base quality information exists; no much larger clone differs at one position.

This clonotype was obtained from a woman aged 40 to 55 with Graves' hyperthyroidism. Here the chain combines TRBV28 and TRBJ1-5; TRBD1 is a possible D gene, resting on 5 matching bases. Specimen: blood. The CDR3 in this case is CASNRQTGNQPQHF. Read as DNA, the sequence is TGTGCCAGCAATAGACAGACGGGCAATCAGCCCCAGCATTTT.